Given below is one TCR beta chain in context. This entry belongs to a study of T cell repertoires in ileal Crohn's disease. Some clones are missing from TCRdb's copy, which holds only in-frame ones; the method was immunoSEQ multiplex PCR. The table lists roughly 13,000 clones, 75% to 85% of them singletons. Included were adult ileal or ileocolonic Crohn's patients indicated for ileocolonic resection. The V gene's germline CDR1 is LNHDA and CDR2 SQIVND (reference sequence). Trimming left V 7 bases short and J 0 bases short, with 11 bases between. The CDR3 runs to 14 residues. The specimen was ileal tissue. The receptor was derived from an adult with Crohn's disease. The chain combines TRBV19 with TRBJ2-3, with unresolved D. The CDR3 nucleotides are TGTGCCAGTACTCCTGACGGGAGCACAGATACGCAGTATTTT. This encodes CASTPDGSTDTQYF.